The rows below give T cell receptor beta chains drawn from one sample of a study of blood T cell repertoires in COVID-19. Data came from immunoSEQ multiplex PCR; TCRdb stores just in-frame clones and leaves some out. Found here are 250,000 or so clones, over 80% of them singletons; the top ten hold around 1.5%. The sequencing sample was made of peripheral blood. Receptors were obtained from a middle-aged woman who had recovered from COVID-19. CDR3s leave out the opening cysteine and the closing phenylalanine or tryptophan. Each record gives: clone size, V gene, CDR3 length, CDR3 protein. A clone size is listed for some rows: how often the clone was seen (once, few, many), or a class if it is expanded.

>few|TRBV25-1|11
ASIFPRNQPQH
>NA|TRBV6-5|11
ASSPDRGSEAF
>NA|TRBV19|16
ASSPHYSAAGSNQPQH
>NA|TRBV9|11
ASSVAPQETQY
>NA|TRBV9|11
ASSVGTLEGYT
>NA|TRBV6-5|13
ASTRQGANTGELF
>once|TRBV30|9
AWQGAGGYT
>NA|TRBV28|13
ASPSPGAGGTEAF
>NA|TRBV18|11
ASSPGLAGELF
>NA|TRBV4-1|14
ASSQTGTGRTDTQY
>NA|TRBV15|13
ATSRRTGSEHGYT
>NA|TRBV2|14
ASSEGQGLRYYGYT
>NA|TRBV9|10
ASSRSGGEQY
>NA|TRBV2|12
ASSEFRLTETQY
>once|TRBV13|11
ASSSGGPSMAF
>once|TRBV5-8|13
ASTLGLADYNEQF
>NA|TRBV11-2|13
ASSLQLPGQGSYT
>NA|TRBV27|12
ASSSPTRDTEAF
>NA|TRBV5-6|15
ASSLSGTGVVTDTQY
>NA|TRBV2|14
ASRSRGSRGDNEQF
>few|TRBV11-2|11
ASSGGRGETQY
>NA|TRBV12-3/TRBV12-4|11
ASSPMTWETQY
>few|TRBV2|14
ASSGQGSSYNSPLH
>NA|TRBV13|14
ASSRRGKLMNTEAF
>NA|TRBV4-3|13
ASSYGGGFDYGYT
>few|TRBV25-1|14
ASSEAEGGESSPLH
>NA|TRBV19|16
ASSIDPHPGLALNEQF
>NA|TRBV7-8|13
ATSRDEASGDTQY
>NA|TRBV11-2|13
ASSLGGPGSYEQY
>many|TRBV19|14
SSSPWIGGGKNIQY
>once|TRBV5-4|15
ASSSPGQGARFTEAF
>NA|TRBV6-6|13
ASSYSTVGVHEQY
>NA|TRBV3-1/TRBV3-2|14
ASSFNPGLAVETQY
>NA|TRBV19|10
ASSIGNTEAF
>NA|TRBV5-1|12
ASSPGQPVGELF
>NA|TRBV30|13
AWSVGTGANQPQH
>NA|TRBV5-6|13
ASSLDPGGPYEQY
>NA|TRBV12-5|12
ASGLSSGTDTQY
>NA|TRBV3-1/TRBV3-2|16
ASSQDLRTGVDDYEQY
>NA|TRBV2|14
ASSLDRASSDQPQH
>NA|TRBV6-5|13
ASSYGGTGVYEQY
>NA|TRBV13|13
ASRPTEKGNYGYT
>NA|TRBV7-8|12
ASSRGSHQETQY
>NA|TRBV9|12
ASSVDGGLYEQY
>NA|TRBV4-1|15
ASSPSRDRANPDTQY
>NA|TRBV10-3|15
AISESRASGERVTQY
>NA|TRBV18|12
ASSPGQGIFGYT
>once|TRBV6-5|11
ASSYGQSEKLF
>NA|TRBV7-9|11
ASRLETTTEAF
>NA|TRBV30|13
AWRDPGLWNSPLH
>once|TRBV19|13
ASSIQVDYTYGYT
>NA|TRBV5-1|12
ASSAGGFLYGYT
>once|TRBV7-8|12
ASSSDQGNDEQF